A selection of T cell receptor beta chains follows, all from one sample in a study of graft-versus-host responses after intestinal transplantation. Assay: immunoSEQ multiplex PCR; the TCRdb copy retains only in-frame clones and omits some. The sample shows some 7,600 clones, less than 95% of them seen only once. The specimen comprised PBMCs, sampled around 31 days after intestinal transplant. The receptors were gathered from a human patient who received an intestinal transplant, so some T cells may come from the graft donor. Both conserved end residues are part of each CDR3. A D gene is named only where the DNA matches it firmly. Rows give clone size only sometimes, using once, few, many, or a class for an expanded clone.

D gene | J gene | clone size | V gene | CDR3 DNA | CDR3 protein
- | TRBJ2-1 | - | TRBV12-5 | TGTGCTAGTGGCTGGGGTCGCTACAATGAGCAGTTCTTC | CASGWGRYNEQFF
- | TRBJ1-1 | once | TRBV19 | TGTGCCACCCAGTCCCTTGGTGAAGCTTTCTTT | CATQSLGEAFF
TRBD1 | TRBJ1-2 | - | TRBV23-1 | TGCGCCAGCAGTCAATCAAAGGGGGCGCTCAGGTCTGGCTACACCTTC | CASSQSKGALRSGYTF
- | TRBJ2-1 | - | TRBV5-8 | TGTGCCAGCAGCTCGGCCCCACTGGCAGAGGAGCAGTTCTTC | CASSSAPLAEEQFF
- | TRBJ1-3 | - | TRBV9 | TGTGCCAGCAACCCCGGGACGCAGGCCGGAAACACCATATATTTT | CASNPGTQAGNTIYF
- | TRBJ2-1 | - | TRBV4-1 | TGCGCCAGCAGCCAAGTCCACAACCGTGAGCAGTTCTTC | CASSQVHNREQFF
- | TRBJ2-7 | - | TRBV10-3 | TGTGCCATCAGCGGCTCGGGTATATTTACGACGGCCACCAACTACGAGCAGTACTTC | CAISGSGIFTTATNYEQYF
- | TRBJ2-5 | - | TRBV5-1 | TGTGCCAGCAGCTTGGCCTGGTACGGGGGAGAGACCCAGTACTTC | CASSLAWYGGETQYF
- | TRBJ2-5 | - | TRBV5-1 | TGCGCCAGCAGCGTTGAGGGCGATCCAAGAACCCAAGAGACCCAGTACTTC | CASSVEGDPRTQETQYF
TRBD2 | TRBJ2-2 | - | TRBV6-4 | TGTGCCAGCAGTCAGGTAGCGGGCTCGACCGGGGAGCTGTTTTTT | CASSQVAGSTGELFF
TRBD1 | TRBJ1-5 | once | TRBV11-2 | TGTGCCAGCAGCTCCTTACCGGGACAGGGCACTATGCAGCCCCAGCATTTT | CASSSLPGQGTMQPQHF
- | TRBJ2-6 | once | TRBV13 | TGTGCCAGCAGCCCACGGACGGCGGACTCTGGGGCCAACGTCCTGACTTTC | CASSPRTADSGANVLTF
- | TRBJ1-3 | - | TRBV4-1 | TGCGCCAGCAGCCATTTCAGGGCGGGTCGAAACACCATATATTTT | CASSHFRAGRNTIYF
- | TRBJ2-7 | - | TRBV10-1 | TGCGCCAGCAGAATAGGGGGGAGCTCCTACGAGCAGTACTTC | CASRIGGSSYEQYF
TRBD2 | TRBJ2-5 | once | TRBV5-1 | TGCGCCAGCAGCACCCGGCCTAGCGGGGCCCGAGAGACCCAGTACTTC | CASSTRPSGARETQYF
- | TRBJ2-7 | once | TRBV15 | TGTGCCACCAGCAGAGACCTCTACGAGCAGTACTTC | CATSRDLYEQYF
- | TRBJ2-5 | - | TRBV6-5 | TGTGCCAGCGTAGATGGAGAGACCCAGTACTTC | CASVDGETQYF
- | TRBJ2-3 | - | TRBV7-6 | TGTGCCAGCAGCTTAGCGGGGGGCCCCTCTGGTACGCAGTATTTT | CASSLAGGPSGTQYF
- | TRBJ1-1 | - | TRBV4-1 | TGCGCCAGCAGCCCCTGGACAGAGAACACTGAAGCTTTCTTT | CASSPWTENTEAFF
- | TRBJ2-1 | once | TRBV6-1 | TGTGCCAGCAGTGACCCAGTCAATGAGCAGTTCTTC | CASSDPVNEQFF
TRBD2 | TRBJ2-3 | - | TRBV9 | TGTGCCAGCAGCCCCCGGACTAGCGGGGAAGCCGTAACAGATACGCAGTATTTT | CASSPRTSGEAVTDTQYF
- | TRBJ2-3 | - | TRBV25-1 | TGTGCCAGCAGTGCCAGGACCTACACAGATACGCAGTATTTT | CASSARTYTDTQYF
- | TRBJ2-7 | - | TRBV7-8 | TGTGCCAGCAGCTTGCTCCTTAAGAGCTCCTACGAGCAGTACTTC | CASSLLLKSSYEQYF
- | TRBJ1-4 | - | TRBV19 | TGTGCCAGTAGCCCTAGTAGGGGCCTGGGAGGGGAAAAACTGTTTTTT | CASSPSRGLGGEKLFF
TRBD1 | TRBJ1-2 | - | TRBV19 | TGTGCCACCCTCAGGGGGACCGGATCTGGCTACACCTTC | CATLRGTGSGYTF
- | TRBJ2-7 | - | TRBV27 | TGTGCCAGCAGTCCTAGGACGGAGGGCTACGAGCAGTACTTC | CASSPRTEGYEQYF
- | TRBJ2-7 | - | TRBV27 | TGTGCCAGCAGTAGTGGGGCCTCCTACGAGCAGTACTTC | CASSSGASYEQYF
- | TRBJ2-3 | - | TRBV10-2 | TGCGCCAGCAGTGAGTCGGGGGCAGATACGCAGTATTTT | CASSESGADTQYF
TRBD1 | TRBJ1-2 | - | TRBV7-8 | TGTGCCAGCAGCTATGGAGGGACAGGGGAAGGCTACACCTTC | CASSYGGTGEGYTF
- | TRBJ1-2 | - | TRBV9 | TGTGCCAGCAGCGTCCACCCAGGGCGTTTGGAATATGGCTACACCTTC | CASSVHPGRLEYGYTF
- | TRBJ1-5 | - | TRBV10-3 | TGTGCCATCAGTGATATGTGGGAGAATCAGCCCCAGCATTTT | CAISDMWENQPQHF
- | TRBJ1-2 | - | TRBV11-2 | TGTGCCAGCAGCTCGCAGGGGCGAAACTATGGCTACACCTTC | CASSSQGRNYGYTF
- | TRBJ2-1 | - | TRBV9 | TGTGCCAGCAGCGCAGACGGGACAACTTACAATGAGCAGTTCTTC | CASSADGTTYNEQFF
TRBD1 | TRBJ2-1 | - | TRBV18 | TGTGCCAGCTCACCAGGGTTTAGGTCGGGGACAGGGCACAATGAGCAGTTCTTC | CASSPGFRSGTGHNEQFF
TRBD2 | TRBJ2-7 | - | TRBV13 | TGTGCCAGCAGCTCCCGGAGGCGGGGGGCCCCGCTAGGAGAGCAGTACTTC | CASSSRRRGAPLGEQYF
- | TRBJ1-1 | - | TRBV4-1 | TGCGCCAGCAGCCAGGGACGGGTGTACACTGAAGCTTTCTTT | CASSQGRVYTEAFF
- | TRBJ2-1 | - | TRBV19 | TGTGCCAGTAGTAAGTCCGGCCTGGGCCTTCATGAGCAGTTCTTC | CASSKSGLGLHEQFF
TRBD2 | TRBJ2-7 | - | TRBV11-2 | TGTGCCAGCACCGGCGGACGGGGGGAAAGCTACGAGCAGTACTTC | CASTGGRGESYEQYF
- | TRBJ1-1 | once | TRBV7-5 | TGTGTCAGAAGCTGCACGGACAGCTATAACACTGAAGCTTTCTTT | CVRSCTDSYNTEAFF
TRBD1 | TRBJ2-5 | - | TRBV14 | TGTGCCAGCAGCCGAAAGACAGGGTGGGAGACCCAGTACTTC | CASSRKTGWETQYF
- | TRBJ1-5 | - | TRBV6-5 | TGTGCCAGCAGAACGGACAGATATCAGCCCCAGCATTTT | CASRTDRYQPQHF
TRBD2 | TRBJ2-1 | - | TRBV6-6 | TGTGCCAGCAGTTACTCGGTTAGCGGGCGGAACAATGAGCAGTTCTTC | CASSYSVSGRNNEQFF
TRBD1 | TRBJ2-7 | - | TRBV27 | TGTGCCAGCAGTTCCAGTCAAACCGGGACAGGAATTACCTACGAGCAGTACTTC | CASSSSQTGTGITYEQYF
- | TRBJ2-1 | once | TRBV5-6 | TGTGCCAGCAGCTTGGTAGGACGGAGCGACAATGAGCAGTTCTTC | CASSLVGRSDNEQFF
- | TRBJ2-3 | - | TRBV10-3 | TGTGCCATCAGTGAGTCTGGTACAGATACGCAGTATTTT | CAISESGTDTQYF
- | TRBJ1-3 | - | TRBV25-1 | TGTGCCAGCACTGACTCTGGAAACACCATATATTTT | CASTDSGNTIYF
TRBD2 | TRBJ2-1 | - | TRBV4-1 | TGCGCCAGCAGCCCTAGCGGGGGGGCCAATGAGCAGTTCTTC | CASSPSGGANEQFF
- | TRBJ2-5 | - | TRBV13 | TGTGCCAGCAGCTTAGCGTCCGACGACATTATGGAGACCCAGTACTTC | CASSLASDDIMETQYF
- | TRBJ2-6 | - | TRBV7-6 | TGTGCCAGCAGCCAACTGATCCGATACGGCGGAGGGGCCAACGTCCTGACTTTC | CASSQLIRYGGGANVLTF
- | TRBJ1-1 | - | TRBV7-8 | TGTGCCAGCAGCCCCCCCTCGTCGCTAACAGAAGCTTTCTTT | CASSPPSSLTEAFF
- | TRBJ1-3 | - | TRBV25-1 | TGTGCCAGCAGTGAATACTCTGGAAACACCATATATTTT | CASSEYSGNTIYF
- | TRBJ1-6 | - | TRBV7-6 | TGTGCCAGCAGCTTTAATTCACCCCTCCACTTT | CASSFNSPLHF
- | TRBJ2-3 | - | TRBV6-5 | TGTGCCAGCAGTTATGGGGGGGGGCGATCAGATACGCAGTATTTT | CASSYGGGRSDTQYF
- | TRBJ2-2 | - | TRBV6-5 | TGTGCCAGCAGTTACTCGAGCTCCGGGGAGCTGTTTTTT | CASSYSSSGELFF
TRBD1 | TRBJ2-1 | - | TRBV4-2 | TGTGCCAGCAGCCATACCCAACAGGGGGAACGTCCCAATGAGCAGTTCTTC | CASSHTQQGERPNEQFF